The T cell receptor beta chain under discussion was sequenced for a study of CD8+CD57+ T cells in acquired aplastic anemia. Study as a whole: Sorted CD4+ and CD8+ cells gave a mean 3.2 ug DNA, range about 0.2 to 27.4 ug. Whole-study results and caveats: Overlap between patients and controls comprised 25 to 30 CD8+ CDR3 sequences.

CDR3 size: 13 residues. V lost 0 bases and J 5 bases, leaving 8 bases between the germline ends. In germline, CDR1 is SGDLS, CDR2 YYNGEE. On this clonotype itself: Antigen: not known.

TCR beta VDJ and CDR3 profiles were obtained from a genomic DNA template. TCRdb recomputed calls from the reads with MiXCR, one row per CDR3 protein. The sample has about 250,000 distinct CDR3 sequences; more than 40% are singletons. CD8+CD57+ cell expansion, shown by flow cytometry, had occurred in the patients selected for sequencing. The clonotype comes from a human donor with aplastic anemia. Sequencing was done on a sample of sorted CD4+, CD8+, or CD8+CD57+ T cells (not recorded which) from PBMCs. V and J are TRBV9 and TRBJ2-5; no clear D gene. DNA for the CDR3: TGTGCCAGCAGCGTAGGGAACTCGGAGACCCAGTACTTC. Amino acid sequence: CASSVGNSETQYF.